This T cell receptor beta chain was found in a study of blood T cell repertoires in COVID-19. Some clones are missing from TCRdb's copy, which holds only in-frame ones; the method was immunoSEQ multiplex PCR. The sample records 150,000 to 200,000 clones, about nine tenths being singletons. Cohort 3 recovered donors had two negative PCRs, clearance, or symptom resolution. Sequences were obtained from PBMCs or T cells enriched from blood (not recorded which). The source of this sequence is a woman aged 18-29 years who had recovered from COVID-19.

This chain's CDR3 is CAISESTRGSSGNTDTQYF. CDR3 nucleotide sequence: TGTGCCATCAGTGAGTCGACTCGTGGATCTAGCGGAAACACAGATACGCAGTATTTT. The chain couples TRBV10-3 to TRBJ2-3; TRBD2 agrees at 7 bases. With 0 bases clipped from V and 2 bases from J, the junction kept 14 bases outside the gene matches. Looked up from germline, CDR1 is ENHRY and CDR2 is SYGVKD. This CDR3 has 19 residues.